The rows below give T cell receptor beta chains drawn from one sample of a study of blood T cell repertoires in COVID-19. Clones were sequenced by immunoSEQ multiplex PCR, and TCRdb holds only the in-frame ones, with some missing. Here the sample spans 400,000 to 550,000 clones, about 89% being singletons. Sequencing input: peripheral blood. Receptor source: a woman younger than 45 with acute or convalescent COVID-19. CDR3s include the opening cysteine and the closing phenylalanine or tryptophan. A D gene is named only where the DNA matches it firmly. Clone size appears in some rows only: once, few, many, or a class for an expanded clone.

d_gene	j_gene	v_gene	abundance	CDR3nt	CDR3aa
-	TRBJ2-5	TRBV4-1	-	TGCGCCAGCAGCCAAGACGGCAGGGGCCAGGCCCAGTACTTC	CASSQDGRGQAQYF
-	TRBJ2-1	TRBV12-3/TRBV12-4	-	TGTGCCAGCAGAACCTACTTACGGAATGAGCAGTTCTTC	CASRTYLRNEQFF
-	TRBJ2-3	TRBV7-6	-	TGTGCCAGCAGCTTAGCGAGTCCAGATACGCAGTATTTT	CASSLASPDTQYF
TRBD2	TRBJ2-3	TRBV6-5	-	TGTGCCAGCAGTTACGGGGGGGCAGATACGCAGTATTTT	CASSYGGADTQYF
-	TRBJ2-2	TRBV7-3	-	TGTGCCAGCAGCTTAAATTCAGGCAACACCGGGGAGCTGTTTTTT	CASSLNSGNTGELFF
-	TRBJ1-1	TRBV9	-	TGTGCCAGCAGCGTAGGTCAGGGGTACACTGAAGCTTTCTTT	CASSVGQGYTEAFF
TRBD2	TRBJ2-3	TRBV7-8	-	TGTGCCAGCAGCTCGCGCCTAGCGGGGGGATCTAGCACAGATACGCAGTATTTT	CASSSRLAGGSSTDTQYF
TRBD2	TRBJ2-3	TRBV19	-	TGTGCCAGTAGTATAGGTCTAGCGGGGCCATCAGATACGCAGTATTTT	CASSIGLAGPSDTQYF
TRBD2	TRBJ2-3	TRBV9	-	TGTGCCAGCAGCGCGACTAGCGCGCCAGATACGCAGTATTTT	CASSATSAPDTQYF
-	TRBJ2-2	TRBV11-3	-	TGTGCCAGCAGCTTACGGGGACTCGGGACAGACAAGACCGGGGAGCTGTTTTTT	CASSLRGLGTDKTGELFF
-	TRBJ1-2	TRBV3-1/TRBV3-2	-	TGTGCCAGCAGCCGAAGACAGAATGGCTACACCTTC	CASSRRQNGYTF
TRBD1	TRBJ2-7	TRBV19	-	TGTGCCAGTAGTGAGGGACAGGGCTACGAGCAGTACTTC	CASSEGQGYEQYF
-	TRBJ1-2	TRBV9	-	TGTGCCAGCAGGGAGGGACCGAGCTACACCTTC	CASREGPSYTF
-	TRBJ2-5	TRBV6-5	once	TGTGCCAGCAGCCGCTTCAGGGGAAAGACCCAGTACTTC	CASSRFRGKTQYF
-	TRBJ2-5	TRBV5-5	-	TGTGCCAGCAGCTTGGGCCATTCGGGAGTCCAAGAGACCCAGTACTTC	CASSLGHSGVQETQYF
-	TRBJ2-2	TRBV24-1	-	TGTGCCACCAGGGGTTCCGGGGTCGGCGCGGGGCTGTTTTTT	CATRGSGVGAGLFF
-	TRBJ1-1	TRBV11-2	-	TGTGCCAGCAGCCGACGACCGGGTACTGAAGCTTTCTTT	CASSRRPGTEAFF
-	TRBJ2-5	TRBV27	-	TGTGCCAGCAGTTTGACAGTCCAAGAGACCCAGTACTTC	CASSLTVQETQYF
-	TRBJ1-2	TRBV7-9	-	TGTGCCAGCAGCTTAGGGGTCGGGTATGGCTACACCTTC	CASSLGVGYGYTF